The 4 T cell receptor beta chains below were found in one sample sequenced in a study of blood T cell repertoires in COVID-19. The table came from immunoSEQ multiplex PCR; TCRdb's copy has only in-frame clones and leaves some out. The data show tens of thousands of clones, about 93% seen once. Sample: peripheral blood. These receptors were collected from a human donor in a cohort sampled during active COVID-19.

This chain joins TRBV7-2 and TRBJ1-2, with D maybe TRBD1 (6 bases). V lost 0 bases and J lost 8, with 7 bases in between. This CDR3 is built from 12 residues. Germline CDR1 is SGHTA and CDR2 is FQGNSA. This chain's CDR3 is CASSLARGGYTF. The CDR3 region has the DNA TGTGCCAGCAGCTTAGCCAGGGGCGGCTACACCTTC. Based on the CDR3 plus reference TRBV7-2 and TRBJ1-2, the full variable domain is GAGVSQSPSNKVTEKGKDVELRCDPISGHTALYWYRQSLGQGLEFLIYFQGNSAPDKSGLPSDRFSAERTGGSVSTLTIQRTQQEDSAVYLCASSLARGGYTFGSGTRLTVV.

The CDR3 loop reads CASSQVLTDSGKTYGYTF. CDR3 nucleotides: TGTGCCAGCAGCCAAGTTTTGACGGACTCCGGAAAAACCTATGGCTACACCTTC. This chain joins TRBV3-1 (or the pseudogene TRBV3-2) and TRBJ1-2; D not resolved. CDR1 is LGHDT and CDR2 is YNNKEL in the germline V gene (reference sequence). Trimming removed 1 base from V and 4 bases from J, with 22 bases in between. This CDR3 comprises 18 residues.

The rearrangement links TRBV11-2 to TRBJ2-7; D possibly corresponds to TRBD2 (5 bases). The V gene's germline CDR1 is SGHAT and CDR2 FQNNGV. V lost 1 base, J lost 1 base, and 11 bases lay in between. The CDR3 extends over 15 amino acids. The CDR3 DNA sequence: TGTGCCAGCAGCTTAGCTGGCGGGCTTTCCTACGAGCAGTACTTC. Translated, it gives CASSLAGGLSYEQYF.

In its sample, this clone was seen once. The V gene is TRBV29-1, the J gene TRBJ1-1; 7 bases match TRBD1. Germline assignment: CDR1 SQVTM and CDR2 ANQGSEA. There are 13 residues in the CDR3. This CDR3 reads CSVPGTANTEAFF. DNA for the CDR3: TGCAGTGTCCCCGGGACAGCGAACACTGAAGCTTTCTTT.